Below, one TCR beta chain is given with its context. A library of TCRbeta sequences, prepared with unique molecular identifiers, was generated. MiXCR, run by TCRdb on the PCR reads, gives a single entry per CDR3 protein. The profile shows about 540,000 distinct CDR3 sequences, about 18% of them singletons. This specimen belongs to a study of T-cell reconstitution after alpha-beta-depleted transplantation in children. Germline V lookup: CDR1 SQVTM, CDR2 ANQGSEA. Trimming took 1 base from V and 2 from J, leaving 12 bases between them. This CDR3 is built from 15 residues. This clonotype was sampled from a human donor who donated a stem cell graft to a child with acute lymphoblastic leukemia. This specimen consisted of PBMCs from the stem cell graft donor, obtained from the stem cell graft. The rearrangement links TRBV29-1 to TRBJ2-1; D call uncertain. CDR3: CSVEATLDPYNEQFF. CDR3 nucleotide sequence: TGCAGCGTTGAAGCTACTCTAGACCCCTACAATGAGCAGTTCTTC.